These 24 T cell receptor beta chains originate from one sample sequenced in a study of blood T cells in healthy people across ages. A second PCR, run for roughly 7 to 11 cycles, used a sample-barcoded 5' primer plus a J-beta primer mix. Each CDR3 protein is one row after TCRdb ran MiXCR on the 5' RACE reads. The profile shows 650,000 to 1,000,000 distinct CDR3 sequences, 35% to 60% of them singletons. Material for sequencing was blood. Receptors were obtained from a man aged 80 or over in good health.

Turning to this clonotype: A much larger clone lies one base from this, so it may be a read error. The gene calls are TRBV5-1 and TRBJ1-2; D perhaps matches TRBD1 (5 bases). V was cut by 9 bases and J by 6 bases, with 21 bases left in between. The CDR3 is 14 residues long. Germline V gene lookup returns CDR1 SGHRS and CDR2 YFSETQ. CDR3 nucleotides: TGCGCCAACACTCCCTCCGCCGGGGGAGATGGCTACACCTTC. This encodes CANTPSAGGDGYTF. The full variable domain, in which reference TRBV5-1 and TRBJ1-2 provide the parts outside the CDR3, is KAGVTQTPRYLIKTRGQQVTLSCSPISGHRSVSWYQQTPGQGLQFLFEYFSETQRNKGNFPGRFSGRQFSNSRSEMNVSTLELGDSALYLCANTPSAGGDGYTFGSGTRLTVV.

In this sample, this clonotype turned up many times. The chain couples TRBV10-3 to TRBJ2-1; 10 nucleotides agree with TRBD2. From germline, CDR1 is ENHRY and CDR2 SYGVKD. Trimming removed 3 bases from V and 9 bases from J; junction bases left unmatched: 11. The CDR3 length is 16 residues. Written as DNA, the CDR3 is TGTGCCATCAGTGAAGGGGCTAGCGGGAGTCTCAGTGAGCAGTTCTTC. This encodes CAISEGASGSLSEQFF.

The rearrangement joins TRBV3-1 to TRBJ1-2, with TRBD1 as a possible D gene (6 bases). Germline CDR1 is LGHDT and CDR2 is YNNKEL (reference sequence). Trimming shortened V by 4 bases and J by 6 bases, and 15 bases separated the two germline ends. The CDR3 is 14 amino acids. In DNA, the CDR3 is TGTGCCAGCAGCCCCTCTTTGGGGGACAATGGCTACACCTTC. This sequence encodes CASSPSLGDNGYTF.

The CDR3 region is CASSLPPGRASYNEQFF. The CDR3 DNA sequence: TGTGCCAGCAGCTTGCCCCCCGGCAGGGCCTCCTACAATGAGCAGTTCTTC. V gene TRBV7-9 combines with J gene TRBJ2-1; possible D gene TRBD1, 5 bases. Germline V gene sequence: CDR1 SEHNR, CDR2 FQNEAQ (reference sequence). The CDR3 covers 17 residues. The V gene lost 3 bases and the J gene lost 0 bases, with 15 bases spanning the gap.

The chain carries TRBV29-1 and TRBJ2-3, with TRBD2 as a possible D gene (5 bases). CDR1 is SQVTM, CDR2 ANQGSEA, per germline. V lost 1 base to trimming and J lost 14 bases, with 19 bases between them. This CDR3 is 13 amino acids long. The CDR3 DNA reads TGCAGCGTTGAAGGCCCAGAGGGTAGAAAGGGGTATTTT. It specifies CSVEGPEGRKGYF.

The CDR3 loop reads CASSATTGTGYNEQFF. CDR3 sequence (DNA): TGCGCCAGCAGCGCAACAACCGGGACAGGGTACAATGAGCAGTTCTTC. V gene TRBV5-1 combines with J gene TRBJ2-1, with TRBD1 identical over 9 bases. J lost 4 bases, V lost 4 bases, and 9 bases had no gene match. This CDR3 comprises 16 residues. Germline CDR1 SGHRS, CDR2 YFSETQ.

J is TRBJ1-3 and V is TRBV12-3 or TRBV12-4; D is unresolved. The CDR3 is made up of 14 amino acids. Trimming shortened V by 6 bases and J by 4 bases, and 13 bases separated the two germline ends. The CDR3 spells CASRPGGVGNTIYF. Written as DNA, the CDR3 is TGTGCCAGCAGACCCGGAGGAGTCGGAAACACCATATATTTT.

The CDR3 DNA follows: TGCGCCAGCAGCTTACAATCAGCCATGGGAAACACTGAAGCTTTCTTT. Translating it yields CASSLQSAMGNTEAFF. The V call is TRBV5-1, the J call TRBJ1-1; D unresolved. CDR1 and CDR2 (germline): SGHRS, YFSETQ. CDR3 length: 16 residues. V shed 2 bases and J shed 2 bases, with 16 bases lying between them.

In this sample, this clonotype turned up a few times. The CDR3 region has the DNA TGTGCCAGCAGCTTCTCGACCAATCAGCCCCAGCATTTT. It translates to CASSFSTNQPQHF. The chain combines TRBV7-2 with TRBJ1-5; D remains unclear. Germline-derived CDR1 and CDR2 are SGHTA and FQGNSA. The CDR3 has 13 residues. V lost 3 bases and J 3 bases, leaving 6 bases between the germline ends.

This clonotype turned up a few times. A read error may explain this, as a much larger clone is one base away. The genes are TRBV7-2 and TRBJ2-7; no reliable D call. Germline lookup yields CDR1 SGHTA and CDR2 FQGNSA. The CDR3 runs 15 residues. The V end was cut by 4 bases, the J end by 7 bases, with 20 bases between. The CDR3 is CASSSIHGPVNEQYF. The CDR3 DNA follows: TGTGCCAGCAGCTCGATCCACGGGCCAGTTAATGAGCAGTACTTC.

The genes are TRBV29-1 and TRBJ2-7, with 7 bases fitting TRBD1. The V segment lost 6 bases and the J segment 0 bases; nucleotides outside the gene matches: 5. The CDR3 is made up of 13 amino acids. Germline CDR1 and CDR2: SQVTM and ANQGSEA. The CDR3 DNA reads TGCAGCGTAATCCGGGACAGCTCCTACGAGCAGTACTTC. Protein: CSVIRDSSYEQYF.

This clonotype was counted a few times. This sequence joins TRBV12-3 or TRBV12-4 and TRBJ2-7; D may be TRBD1 (6 bases). The V gene lost 5 bases and the J gene lost 0 bases, with 20 bases spanning the gap. The CDR3 is 17 amino acids. The CDR3 reads CASSQPPRGISSYEQYF. In DNA, the CDR3 is TGTGCCAGCAGTCAACCCCCCAGGGGAATAAGCTCCTACGAGCAGTACTTC.

The V and J genes are TRBV15 and TRBJ2-7; 8 bases agree with TRBD2. Unmatched junction bases numbered 5, after V lost 4 bases and J lost 0 bases. The CDR3 is 15 amino acids. Germline CDR1 and CDR2: LNHNV and YYDKDF (reference sequence). In DNA, the CDR3 is TGTGCCACCAGCACCCTAGCGGGCCTCTCCTACGAGCAGTACTTC. Protein sequence: CATSTLAGLSYEQYF. Full variable domain (rest looked up from reference TRBV15 and TRBJ2-7): DAMVIQNPRYQVTQFGKPVTLSCSQTLNHNVMYWYQQKSSQAPKLLFHYYDKDFNNEADTPDNFQSRRPNTSFCFLDIRSPGLGDTAMYLCATSTLAGLSYEQYFGPGTRLTVT.

This chain connects TRBV20-1 to TRBJ1-4; D ambiguous. CDR3 length equals 14 residues. Trimming removed 6 bases from V and 9 bases from J, with 20 bases in between. CDR1 and CDR2 (germline): DFQATT, SNEGSKA (reference sequence). CDR3 sequence reads: CSARERGNPQKLFF. The DNA of the CDR3 is TGCAGTGCGCGGGAGAGAGGGAACCCCCAAAAACTGTTTTTT.

For the CDR3, the DNA is TGCAGCGTTGGGCTAGCGGGAATGAATGAGCAGTTCTTC. Amino acid sequence: CSVGLAGMNEQFF. This sequence joins TRBV29-1 and TRBJ2-1; 9 bases are shared with TRBD2. CDR1 and CDR2 (germline): SQVTM, ANQGSEA. This CDR3 region has 13 residues. Trimming cost V 4 bases and J 7 bases; bases outside gene matches: 5.

This chain links TRBV6-5 with TRBJ1-2, with a tentative D call TRBD1 (6 bases). In germline, CDR1 is MNHEY, CDR2 SVGAGI. V lost 8 bases and J 0 bases, leaving 16 bases between the germline ends. This CDR3 contains 15 residues. The CDR3 nucleotides are TGTGCCAGCGCCCTAGGACAGCATACTAACTATGGCTACACCTTC. It is translated as CASALGQHTNYGYTF.

The gene calls are TRBV20-1 and TRBJ2-1, with D perhaps matching TRBD2 (6 bases). V lost 3 bases and J lost 0, with 9 bases in between. This CDR3 spans 14 amino acids. CDR1 is DFQATT and CDR2 is SNEGSKA in the germline V gene (reference sequence). The CDR3 spells CSASGSHSYNEQFF. DNA of the CDR3: TGCAGTGCTAGCGGGAGCCACTCCTACAATGAGCAGTTCTTC.

This sequence joins TRBV20-1 and TRBJ2-1; D not resolved. The CDR3 has 14 residues. CDR1 is DFQATT, CDR2 SNEGSKA, per germline (reference sequence). V lost 3 bases to trimming and J lost 7 bases, with 16 bases between them. CDR3 DNA: TGCAGTGCTAGTCTCGGAGCCGTTTTAAATGAGCAGTTCTTC. It encodes CSASLGAVLNEQFF.

This clonotype was detected only a few times. The chain combines TRBV9 with TRBJ2-3; either TRBD1 or TRBD2 may supply D (5 bases each). The CDR3 covers 13 residues. V was shortened by 3 bases and J by 4 bases, with 9 bases between the two germline ends. Looked up from germline, CDR1 is SGDLS and CDR2 is YYNGEE. CDR3: CASSAVGADTQYF. DNA of the CDR3: TGTGCCAGCAGCGCAGTGGGGGCAGATACGCAGTATTTT.

The chain combines TRBV25-1 with TRBJ2-7, with 8 bases that match TRBD1. Losses at the gene ends were 1 base for V and 1 base for J; bases not matched to a gene: 3. Germline V gene lookup returns CDR1 MGHDK and CDR2 SYGVNS. The CDR3 consists of 15 residues. CDR3 in amino acids: CASSEFGTGSYEQYF. CDR3 bases: TGTGCCAGCAGTGAATTTGGGACAGGTTCCTACGAGCAGTACTTC.

CDR3 protein: CASSAACEGGKETQYF. The DNA of the CDR3 is TGTGCCAGCAGCGCCGCGTGTGAGGGCGGAAAAGAGACCCAGTACTTC. The chain is built from TRBV21-1 and TRBJ2-4; the table's D call of TRBD2 was not tested on the DNA. Judging by the DNA end, TRBJ2-5 fits better; the J call may be wrong. TRBV21-1 has pseudogene status. The CDR3 has 16 residues.

The rearrangement links TRBV7-2 to TRBJ2-1; D remains ambiguous. In germline, CDR1 is SGHTA, CDR2 FQGNSA. V lost 5 bases to trimming and J lost 6 bases, with 14 bases between them. The CDR3 loop spans 14 amino acids. CDR3 loop: CASSPPGTFNEQFF. The CDR3 DNA sequence: TGTGCCAGCAGCCCCCCAGGAACTTTCAATGAGCAGTTCTTC.

This clonotype has a handful of counts. Here the CDR3 reads CASSYSVGGVSYEQYF. Here the CDR3 DNA reads TGTGCCAGCAGTTATTCTGTGGGAGGGGTCTCCTACGAGCAGTACTTC. The chain is built from TRBV6-5 and TRBJ2-7, with 7 bases aligning to TRBD2. The germline V gene encodes CDR1 MNHEY and CDR2 SVGAGI. V was clipped by 3 bases and J by 0 bases; unmatched bases: 8. CDR3 size: 16 residues.

This clonotype was counted only a few times. The chain couples TRBV5-6 to TRBJ1-2; a weak D match, TRBD1 (6 bases). CDR3 size: 13 residues. Deletions cut 9 bases from V and 5 bases from J, with 17 bases between. Germline CDR1 reads SGHDT; CDR2 reads YYEEEE. This CDR3 reads CATDSTGLYGYTF. CDR3 nucleotides: TGTGCCACCGACTCGACAGGTTTATATGGCTACACCTTC.